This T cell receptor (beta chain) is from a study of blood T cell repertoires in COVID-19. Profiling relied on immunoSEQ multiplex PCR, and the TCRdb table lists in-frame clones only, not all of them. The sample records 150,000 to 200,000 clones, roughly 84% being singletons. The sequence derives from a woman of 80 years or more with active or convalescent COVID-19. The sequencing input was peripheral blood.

The CDR3 here is CASSLRGGRTYNEQFF. The CDR3 DNA is TGTGCCAGCAGCTTAAGGGGCGGGAGAACCTACAATGAGCAGTTCTTC. The chain couples TRBV7-2 to TRBJ2-1; 7 bases map to TRBD2. Germline V gives CDR1 SGHTA, CDR2 FQGNSA. The CDR3 is made up of 16 amino acids. The V gene end was trimmed by 2 bases and the J gene end by 2 bases; junction bases not matched to a gene: 6.